This entry lists 14 T cell receptor beta chains sequenced from one sample in a study of T cells in Graves' hyperthyroidism and ophthalmopathy. TCR beta CDR3 region amplification was performed from RNA transcripts. The primer set for the first-round RT-PCR of the TCR CDR3 was HTBI. TCRdb fed the multiplex PCR reads into MiXCR, producing one record per CDR3 protein. The top ten clones hold approximately 15% of a sample with hundreds of thousands of distinct CDR3 sequences, 17% of them seen once. Sequenced input: blood. These receptors all stem from a woman under 30 with Graves' ophthalmopathy.

This clonotype was picked up a small number of times. The V gene is TRBV9, the J gene TRBJ2-7; D might be TRBD2 (6 bases). CDR3 length: 15 amino acids. CDR1 SGDLS and CDR2 YYNGEE come from the germline V gene. V was clipped by 2 bases and J by 3 bases, with 15 bases between them. CDR3 residues: CASSVGTGELYEQYF. CDR3 nucleotide sequence: TGTGCCAGCAGCGTGGGTACGGGGGAACTCTACGAGCAGTACTTC.

This clonotype was seen a few times. The chain recombines TRBV5-1 with TRBJ2-7; 14 nucleotides line up with TRBD2. This CDR3 comprises 19 residues. With 1 base clipped from V and 2 bases from J, the junction kept 11 bases outside the gene matches. From germline, CDR1 is SGHRS and CDR2 YFSETQ. The CDR3 nucleotides read TGCGCCAGCAGCTTGAGGGGACTAGCGGGGGAAGGGGTCGCCTACGAGCAGTACTTC. This sequence encodes CASSLRGLAGEGVAYEQYF.

This clonotype was observed at least ten times. V gene TRBV5-1 combines with J gene TRBJ1-1, with TRBD1 matching over 9 bases. Germline values: CDR1 SGHRS, CDR2 YFSETQ. This CDR3 region has 15 residues. V shed 4 bases and J 5 bases; nucleotides not matched to a gene: 9. In DNA, the CDR3 is TGCGCCAGCAGCCCAACAGGGGGCGATGCTACTGAAGCTTTCTTT. It yields the protein CASSPTGGDATEAFF.

The chain has TRBV30 and TRBJ2-3, with 7 positions matching TRBD2. The CDR3 contains 16 residues. Unmatched junction bases numbered 6, after V lost 0 bases and J lost 0 bases. Germline CDR1 GTSNPN, CDR2 SVGIG (reference sequence). CDR3 bases: TGTGCCTGGAGTGTCAGATCCGGGGGGAGCACAGATACGCAGTATTTT. Translated: CAWSVRSGGSTDTQYF.

At least ten counts were recorded for this clonotype. The V call is TRBV5-1, the J call TRBJ2-6; 8 nucleotides align to TRBD2. Trimming at V came to 2 bases and at J to 0 bases, leaving 1 base not matched to a gene. Germline CDR1 reads SGHRS; CDR2 reads YFSETQ. CDR3 length: 16 residues. The CDR3 sequence: CASSFAGGSGANVLTF. The CDR3 bases are TGCGCCAGCAGCTTTGCGGGAGGCTCTGGGGCCAACGTCCTGACTTTC.

This clonotype was observed a few times. The CDR3 region is CASSVRQGLSYEQYF. CDR3 bases: TGTGCCAGCAGTGTTCGACAGGGACTATCCTACGAGCAGTACTTC. V and J are TRBV6-2 or TRBV6-3 and TRBJ2-7; D could derive from TRBD1 or TRBD2 (7 bases each). This CDR3 comprises 15 residues. V lost 5 bases and J lost 1, with 15 bases in between. Germline CDR1 reads MNHEY; CDR2 reads SVGEGT.

The chain recombines TRBV29-1 with TRBJ1-5; 10 bases agree with TRBD1. Germline V gene data show CDR1 as SQVTM and CDR2 as ANQGSEA. This CDR3 comprises 15 residues. Unmatched junction bases numbered 10, after V lost 6 bases and J lost 5 bases. The CDR3 DNA is TGCAGCGTAAAAGCCGGGACAGGGGAGCATCAGCCCCAGCATTTT. Protein sequence: CSVKAGTGEHQPQHF.

J is TRBJ2-7 and V is TRBV18; 13 bases match TRBD2. J lost 7 bases, V lost 3 bases, and 12 bases had no gene match. CDR1 is KGHSH and CDR2 is LQKENI in the germline V gene. The CDR3 covers 17 residues. The CDR3 is CASSPGTSGKRVREQYF. In nucleotides, the CDR3 is TGTGCCAGCTCACCCGGGACTAGCGGGAAAAGGGTGAGGGAGCAGTACTTC.

This clonotype was seen many times. The V and J genes are TRBV29-1 and TRBJ2-1; TRBD1 matches at 7 bases. The CDR3 sequence is 12 residues long. Germline V gives CDR1 SQVTM, CDR2 ANQGSEA. The junction had 8 bases not matched to a gene; V was cut back by 7 bases and J by 8 bases. DNA for the CDR3: TGCAGCGCTCAACAGGGGCTTTATGAGCAGTTCTTC. This encodes CSAQQGLYEQFF.

This clonotype was recorded at least ten times. V is TRBV12-3 or TRBV12-4 and J is TRBJ2-5, with D perhaps being TRBD1 or TRBD2 (5 bases each). Trimming pared 3 bases from V and 2 bases from J, leaving 13 bases between. The length of the CDR3 is 15 residues. Here the CDR3 reads CASSFRRQGQETQYF. Written as DNA, the CDR3 is TGTGCCAGCAGTTTTCGGAGGCAGGGTCAAGAGACCCAGTACTTC.

The rearrangement joins TRBV19 to TRBJ2-3; weak D call: TRBD1 (6 bases). The CDR3 consists of 15 residues. V was clipped by 5 bases and J by 4 bases, with 16 bases between them. The germline gives CDR1 LNHDA, CDR2 SQIVND (reference sequence). The DNA for the CDR3 is TGTGCCAGTAGTCCCCAGGGGACAATTGCAGATACGCAGTATTTT. This gives the protein CASSPQGTIADTQYF.

The sample holds a few counts of this clonotype. The chain employs TRBV20-1 and TRBJ2-1; TRBD2 agrees at 7 bases. The CDR3 loop spans 15 amino acids. The J segment lost 7 bases and the V segment lost 0 bases, leaving 9 bases of the junction unmatched. CDR1 and CDR2 from the germline V gene are DFQATT and SNEGSKA (reference sequence). The CDR3 is CSARDQPGGRNEQFF. CDR3 coding DNA: TGCAGTGCTAGAGATCAACCGGGAGGACGAAATGAGCAGTTCTTC.

V usage is TRBV19 and J usage is TRBJ2-7; 8 nucleotides align to TRBD1. Losses at the gene ends were 3 bases for V and 3 bases for J; bases not matched to a gene: 7. The V gene's germline CDR1 is LNHDA and CDR2 SQIVND (reference sequence). There are 15 residues in the CDR3. The DNA for the CDR3 is TGTGCCAGTAGTATTACAGGGGGAAGCGGCTACGAGCAGTACTTC. Protein: CASSITGGSGYEQYF.

There are a few counts of this clonotype. This rearrangement joins TRBV5-6 to TRBJ1-5; tentative D call: TRBD1 (5 bases). This CDR3 has 13 amino acids. CDR1 SGHDT and CDR2 YYEEEE come from the germline V gene. Trimming stripped 4 bases from V and 7 bases from J, with 12 bases between. CDR3 amino acids: CASSPTGRQPQHF. The CDR3 DNA reads as TGTGCCAGCAGCCCTACAGGTAGACAGCCCCAGCATTTT.